This entry describes one TCR beta chain. The antigen is undetermined. This sample was included in a study of CD8+CD57+ T cells in acquired aplastic anemia. Notes on the study in general: Simpson's diversity of CD8+ cells was not significantly different in patients compared with controls. Fewer than 35 shared CD8+ CDR3s appeared highly expressed within patients' immunodominant clones.

Genomic DNA, serving as template, underwent TCR beta VDJ and CDR3 profiling. TCRdb reprocessed the reads via MiXCR and lists one record per CDR3 protein. Among 270,000 or so distinct CDR3 sequences listed, approximately 80% were seen once. Before being chosen for sequencing, patients had shown CD8+CD57+ cell expansion by flow cytometry. This clonotype was obtained from a human donor with aplastic anemia. Sequences were obtained from sorted CD4+, CD8+, or CD8+CD57+ T cells (not recorded which) from PBMCs.

The CDR3 DNA reads TGTGCCAGCAGCGTCGCGGGAGGTCCCGATCAGCATTTT. It specifies CASSVAGGPDQHF. The chain is built from TRBV7-8 and TRBJ2-3; the D is unclear. The DNA matches TRBJ1-5 better at its end, which makes the J call doubtful. The CDR3 runs to 13 residues. Germline values: CDR1 SGHVS, CDR2 FQNEAQ.